Each of the 10 T cell receptor beta chains below was sequenced from the same sample in a study of post-analysis software for immune sequencing data. The antigens of these receptors remain unknown. Every TCR beta cDNA library bore unique molecular identifiers. TCRdb recomputed calls from the PCR reads with MiXCR, one row per CDR3 protein. This sample carries roughly 700,000 distinct CDR3 sequences, 25% to 30% of them seen once, and the ten largest clones take about 0.5%. Study-wide results and caveats: Relative to controls, patients had a few TRBV segments at higher frequency, with TRBV5-6, TRBV5-1 and TRBV20-1 among these.

The specimen was blood. Receptor source: a girl between 10 and 17 years old with multiple sclerosis.

This clonotype was detected a few times. The chain links TRBV9 to TRBJ2-5; possibly TRBD2 for D (5 bases). The V gene lost 2 bases and the J gene lost 1 base, with 15 bases spanning the gap. CDR1 SGDLS and CDR2 YYNGEE come from the germline V gene. The CDR3 covers 16 residues. Here the CDR3 reads CASSVTRDSFQETQYF. The DNA for the CDR3 is TGTGCCAGCAGCGTCACACGGGATTCCTTCCAAGAGACCCAGTACTTC. Using reference TRBV9 and TRBJ2-5 for the parts outside the CDR3, the full variable domain is DSGVTQTPKHLITATGQRVTLRCSPRSGDLSVYWYQQSLDQGLQFLIQYYNGEERAKGNILERFSAQQFPDLHSELNLSSLELGDSALYFCASSVTRDSFQETQYFGPGTRLLVL.

This clonotype has more than one count but fewer than ten. The chain is built from TRBV5-6 and TRBJ1-6; D remains unclear. Trimming stripped 3 bases from V and 4 bases from J, with 8 bases between. In germline, CDR1 is SGHDT, CDR2 YYEEEE. CDR3 length equals 14 residues. As DNA, the CDR3 is TGTGCCAGCAGCTCCAGAGTTTATAATTCACCCCTCCACTTT. Its translation: CASSSRVYNSPLHF.

This clonotype was seen a few times. The rearrangement links TRBV6-1 to TRBJ2-1, with a possible D match to TRBD1 (6 bases). CDR3 size: 12 residues. CDR1 MNHNS and CDR2 SASEGT come from the germline V gene. V lost 7 bases and J lost 6, with 10 bases in between. The CDR3 sequence is CASTYRVNEQFF. In nucleotides, the CDR3 is TGTGCCAGCACCTACAGGGTCAATGAGCAGTTCTTC.

The rearrangement uses TRBV7-2 and TRBJ1-5; D is possibly TRBD1 (6 bases). Looked up from germline, CDR1 is SGHTA and CDR2 is FQGNSA. The CDR3 has 16 residues. V lost 0 bases to trimming and J lost 4 bases, with 13 bases between them. The CDR3 bases are TGTGCCAGCAGCTTAGCGCGGGGGGCCGTAAATCAGCCCCAGCATTTT. Its translation: CASSLARGAVNQPQHF.

The sample holds a few counts of this clonotype. The chain couples TRBV11-2 to TRBJ2-5; a possible D gene is TRBD1 (5 bases). Between the trimmed V and J ends, which lost 1 base and 4 bases, there was a span of 13 bases. This CDR3 spans 15 amino acids. Germline V lookup: CDR1 SGHAT, CDR2 FQNNGV. The CDR3 spells CASSLVGAQRETQYF. DNA for the CDR3: TGTGCCAGCAGCTTAGTTGGGGCCCAACGAGAGACCCAGTACTTC.

The CDR3 DNA sequence: TGCGCCAGCAGTCTGGTTGGAGGGCCGGGCTCCTACAATGAGCAGTTCTTC. Protein sequence: CASSLVGGPGSYNEQFF. The rearrangement joins TRBV10-1 to TRBJ2-1; tentative D call: TRBD2 (6 bases). The V gene's germline CDR1 is WNHNN and CDR2 SYGVQD (reference sequence). CDR3 length: 17 amino acids. Trimming pared 5 bases from V and 0 bases from J, leaving 17 bases between.

The table lists this clonotype with a few counts. The chain joins TRBV7-9 to TRBJ1-5; 7 bases map to TRBD1. The germline gives CDR1 SEHNR, CDR2 FQNEAQ (reference sequence). The CDR3 runs 14 residues. V lost 5 bases to trimming and J lost 4 bases; unmatched junction nucleotides: 5. As DNA, the CDR3 is TGTGCCAGCAGCCCGGGACAGAATAATCAGCCCCAGCATTTT. It yields the protein CASSPGQNNQPQHF.

This clonotype was seen only a few times. The chain carries TRBV29-1 and TRBJ2-1; perhaps TRBD2 as D (5 bases). The CDR3 runs to 15 residues. CDR1 and CDR2 from the germline V gene are SQVTM and ANQGSEA. V dropped 3 bases and J dropped 0 bases, with 12 bases sitting between them. This CDR3 reads CSVDDGKSSYNEQFF. The CDR3 DNA follows: TGCAGCGTTGATGACGGGAAGAGCTCCTACAATGAGCAGTTCTTC.

This clonotype has only a few counts. The chain is built from TRBV20-1 and TRBJ2-7; D is uncertain. The CDR3 totals 12 residues. V was cut by 6 bases and J by 5 bases, with 14 bases left in between. The germline gives CDR1 DFQATT, CDR2 SNEGSKA (reference sequence). Written as DNA, the CDR3 is TGCAGTGCCCTTTGGTCTGGGGACGAGCAGTACTTC. It is translated as CSALWSGDEQYF.

The chain employs TRBV7-9 and TRBJ1-2; a weak D match, TRBD1 (6 bases). With 5 bases removed from V and 4 bases from J, the gap between germline ends came to 20 bases. Germline assignment: CDR1 SEHNR and CDR2 FQNEAQ (reference sequence). This CDR3 region has 16 residues. CDR3: CASSRQTDSVLYGYTF. Here the CDR3 DNA reads TGTGCCAGCAGCCGCCAGACGGACAGTGTCCTCTATGGCTACACCTTC.